A selection of T cell receptor beta chains follows, all from one sample in a study of OX40 agonist ivuxolimab in advanced cancers. The data were produced by immunoSEQ multiplex PCR, yet TCRdb's version contains in-frame clones alone and is incomplete. This sample has more than 55,000 clones, with about 84% found just once. The specimen comprised CD4+ or CD8+ T cells sorted from blood, sampled in a trial of the OX40 agonist ivuxolimab. Receptor source: an adult with an advanced solid tumor such as melanoma, head and neck, liver or kidney cancer. Each CDR3 is given without its conserved first and last residue. The order of the fields is V gene, CDR3 protein.

>TRBV4-2
ASSQVFAYGYT
>TRBV15
ATSRGRTGGLDEQF
>TRBV4-2
ASSQPSTGGATEAF
>TRBV28
ASSFWVRGGRGTEAF
>TRBV5-6
ASSLYRTGGELF
>TRBV30
AWSVGAILSSYNSPLH
>TRBV4-2
ASSQVREKRSTEAF
>TRBV18
ASSPPGRYNEQF
>TRBV7-3
ASSLRNQETQY
>TRBV5-1
ASSLSSRGGAYEQY